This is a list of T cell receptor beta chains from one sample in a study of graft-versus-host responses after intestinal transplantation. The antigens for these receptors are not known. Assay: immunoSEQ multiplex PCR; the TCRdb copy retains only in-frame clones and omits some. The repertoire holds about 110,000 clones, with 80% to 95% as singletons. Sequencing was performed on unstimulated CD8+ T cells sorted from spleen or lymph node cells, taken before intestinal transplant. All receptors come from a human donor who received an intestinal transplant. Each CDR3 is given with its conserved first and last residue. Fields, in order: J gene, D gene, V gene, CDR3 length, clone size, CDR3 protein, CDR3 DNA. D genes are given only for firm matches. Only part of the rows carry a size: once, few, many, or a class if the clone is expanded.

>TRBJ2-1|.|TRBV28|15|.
CASSSAGTTHNEQFF
TGTGCCAGCAGTTCGGCCGGGACCACTCACAATGAGCAGTTCTTC
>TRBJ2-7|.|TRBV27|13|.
CASSLAKGYEQYF
TGTGCCAGCAGTTTGGCTAAAGGGTACGAGCAGTACTTC
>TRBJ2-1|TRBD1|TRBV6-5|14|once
CASSYSRQGNEQFF
TGTGCCAGCAGTTACTCGAGACAGGGAAATGAGCAGTTCTTC
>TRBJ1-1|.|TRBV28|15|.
CASSFLGSRYTEAFF
TGTGCCAGCAGTTTTCTGGGATCAAGGTACACTGAAGCTTTCTTT
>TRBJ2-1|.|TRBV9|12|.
CASSVDTSGQFF
TGTGCCAGCAGCGTAGATACGTCCGGGCAGTTCTTC
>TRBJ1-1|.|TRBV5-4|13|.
CASPNSRGDEAFF
TGTGCCAGCCCGAACTCTCGGGGTGATGAAGCTTTCTTT
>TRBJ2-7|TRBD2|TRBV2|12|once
CAGGLVSYEQYF
TGTGCCGGTGGACTAGTATCCTACGAGCAGTACTTC
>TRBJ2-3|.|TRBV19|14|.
CASSIGRSTDTQYF
TGTGCCAGTAGTATCGGCAGAAGCACAGATACGCAGTATTTT
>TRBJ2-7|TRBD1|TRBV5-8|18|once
CASSFFGTGGISTYEQYF
TGTGCCAGCAGCTTTTTCGGGACAGGGGGAATATCGACCTACGAGCAGTACTTC
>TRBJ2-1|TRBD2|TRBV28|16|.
CASSPSTSASYNEQFF
TGTGCCAGCAGCCCCTCTACTAGCGCCTCCTACAATGAGCAGTTCTTC
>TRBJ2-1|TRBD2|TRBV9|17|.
CASSDSRTSGRGNEQFF
TGTGCCAGCAGCGATTCTCGGACTAGCGGGAGGGGAAATGAGCAGTTCTTC
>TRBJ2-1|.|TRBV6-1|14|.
CASSDGSTYNEQFF
TGTGCCAGCAGTGATGGTAGCACTTACAATGAGCAGTTCTTC
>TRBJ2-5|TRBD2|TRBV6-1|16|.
CASSEWILAGEETQYF
TGTGCCAGCAGTGAATGGATACTAGCGGGAGAAGAGACCCAGTACTTC
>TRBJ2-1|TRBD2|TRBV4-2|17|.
CASSQDSASGSYNEQFF
TGTGCCAGCAGCCAAGATAGCGCTAGCGGAAGTTACAATGAGCAGTTCTTC
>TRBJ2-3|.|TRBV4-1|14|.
CASSQDQGTDTQYF
TGCGCCAGCAGCCAAGATCAGGGGACAGATACGCAGTATTTT
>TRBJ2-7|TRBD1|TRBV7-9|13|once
CASSRTGLYEQYF
TGTGCCAGCAGCCGGACAGGCCTCTACGAGCAGTACTTC
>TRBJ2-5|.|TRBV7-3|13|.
CASSLGWKETQYF
TGTGCCAGCAGCCTGGGGTGGAAAGAGACCCAGTACTTC
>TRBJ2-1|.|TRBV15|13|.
CATSRNSANEQFF
TGTGCCACCAGCAGAAACTCCGCCAATGAGCAGTTCTTC
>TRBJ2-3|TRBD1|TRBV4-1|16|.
CASSQQTGGGVDTQYF
TGCGCCAGCAGCCAACAGACAGGGGGAGGGGTAGATACGCAGTATTTT
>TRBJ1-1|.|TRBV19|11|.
CVSVASRTAFF
TGTGTTTCTGTGGCGTCTCGGACCGCTTTCTTT
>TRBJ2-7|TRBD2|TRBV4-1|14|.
CASSPAGEAYEQYF
TGCGCCAGCAGCCCAGCGGGAGAGGCGTACGAGCAGTACTTC
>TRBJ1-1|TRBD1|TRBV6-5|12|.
CASSSTGAEGFF
TGTGCCAGCAGTTCCACAGGGGCTGAAGGTTTCTTT
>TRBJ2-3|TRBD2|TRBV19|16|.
CASRTSGYISTDTQYF
TGTGCCAGTCGGACTAGCGGGTACATTAGCACAGATACGCAGTATTTT
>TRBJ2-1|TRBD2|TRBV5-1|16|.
CASSPELALSYNEQFF
TGCGCCAGCAGCCCGGAACTAGCGCTCTCCTACAATGAGCAGTTCTTC
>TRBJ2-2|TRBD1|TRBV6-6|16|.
CASSYSGQGRPGELFF
TGTGCCAGCAGTTACTCAGGACAGGGTCGGCCCGGGGAGCTGTTTTTT
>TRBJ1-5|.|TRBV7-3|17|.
CASISGRELRYNQPQHF
TGTGCCAGCATCTCCGGACGGGAACTGCGATACAATCAGCCCCAGCATTTT
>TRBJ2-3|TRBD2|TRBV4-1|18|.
CASSQRTSGGPSTDTQYF
TGCGCCAGCAGCCAAAGGACTAGCGGGGGTCCCAGCACAGATACGCAGTATTTT
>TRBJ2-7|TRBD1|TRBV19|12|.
CASSTGQYEQYF
TGTGCCAGTAGTACGGGACAGTACGAGCAGTACTTC
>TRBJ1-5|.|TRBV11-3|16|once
CASSSPFASGNQPQHF
TGTGCCAGCAGCTCCCCTTTCGCCTCCGGCAATCAGCCCCAGCATTTT
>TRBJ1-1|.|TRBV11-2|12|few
CASRTMNTEAFF
TGTGCCAGCAGGACCATGAACACTGAAGCTTTCTTT
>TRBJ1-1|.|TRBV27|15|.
CASSPYAISGDEAFF
TGTGCCAGCAGCCCATACGCTATATCCGGGGATGAAGCTTTCTTT
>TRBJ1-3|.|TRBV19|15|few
CASRREDHTGNTIYF
TGTGCCAGTAGGCGGGAGGACCACACTGGAAACACCATATATTTT
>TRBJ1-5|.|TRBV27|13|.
CASSLRGYQPQHF
TGTGCCAGCAGTTTACGGGGTTATCAGCCCCAGCATTTT
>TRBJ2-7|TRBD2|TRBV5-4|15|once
CASRSGLAGSYEQYF
TGTGCCAGCAGGTCCGGACTAGCGGGTTCCTACGAGCAGTACTTC
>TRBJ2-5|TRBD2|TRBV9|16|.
CASSGGTSGRQETQYF
TGTGCCAGCAGCGGGGGGACTAGCGGGAGACAAGAGACCCAGTACTTC
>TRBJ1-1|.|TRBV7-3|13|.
CASSRTVNTEAFF
TGTGCCAGCAGCCGGACAGTGAACACTGAAGCTTTCTTT
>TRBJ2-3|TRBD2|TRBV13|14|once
CASSLTSGRDTQYF
TGTGCCAGCAGCTTGACTAGCGGGAGAGATACGCAGTATTTT
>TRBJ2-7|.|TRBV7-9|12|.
CASSLSSYEQYF
TGTGCCAGCAGCTTAAGCTCCTACGAGCAGTACTTC
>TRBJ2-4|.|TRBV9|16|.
CASSDRDGLKEGIQYF
TGTGCCAGCAGCGACCGGGACGGCCTCAAGGAGGGCATTCAGTACTTC
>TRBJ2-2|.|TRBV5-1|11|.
CASSTTGELFF
TGCGCCAGCAGCACCACCGGGGAGCTGTTTTTT
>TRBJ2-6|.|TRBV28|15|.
CASSLILSGANVLTF
TGTGCCAGCAGTTTAATCCTCTCTGGGGCCAACGTCCTGACTTTC
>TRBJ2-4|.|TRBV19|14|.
CASSWALAKNIQYF
TGTGCCAGTAGCTGGGCATTAGCCAAAAACATTCAGTACTTC
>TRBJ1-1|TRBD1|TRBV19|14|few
CASSARQGRTEAFF
TGTGCCAGTAGTGCCCGACAGGGACGCACTGAAGCTTTCTTT
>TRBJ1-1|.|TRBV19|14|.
CASSISDRNTEAFF
TGTGCCAGTAGTATATCGGACAGAAACACTGAAGCTTTCTTT
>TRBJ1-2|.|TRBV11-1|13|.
CVSSLGENYGYTF
TGTGTCAGCAGCTTAGGCGAGAACTATGGCTACACCTTC
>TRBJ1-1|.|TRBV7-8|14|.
CASSLSQRNTEAFF
TGTGCCAGCAGCTTATCACAGAGGAACACTGAAGCTTTCTTT
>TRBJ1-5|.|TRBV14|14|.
CASSQDGGGQPQHF
TGTGCCAGCAGCCAAGATGGGGGGGGTCAGCCCCAGCATTTT
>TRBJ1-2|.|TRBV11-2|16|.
CASSLGLGGLVPGYTF
TGTGCCAGCAGCCTAGGCCTAGGGGGGCTAGTTCCTGGCTACACCTTC
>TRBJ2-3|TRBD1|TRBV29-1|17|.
CSVEGADREEYTDTQYF
TGCAGCGTTGAGGGGGCGGACAGGGAGGAATACACAGATACGCAGTATTTT
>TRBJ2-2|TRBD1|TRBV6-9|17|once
CASSGADRGWNTGELFF
TGTGCCAGCAGCGGCGCGGACAGGGGCTGGAACACCGGGGAGCTGTTTTTT
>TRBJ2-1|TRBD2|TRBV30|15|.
CAWIPSAGGNNEQFF
TGTGCCTGGATCCCCTCGGCGGGAGGGAACAATGAGCAGTTCTTC
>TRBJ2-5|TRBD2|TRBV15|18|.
CATSRVNQRLAGKETQYF
TGTGCCACCAGCAGAGTGAATCAGCGGCTAGCGGGGAAAGAGACCCAGTACTTC
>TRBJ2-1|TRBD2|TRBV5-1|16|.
CASSLEAGGPRNEQFF
TGCGCCAGCAGCTTGGAGGCGGGAGGGCCTCGGAATGAGCAGTTCTTC
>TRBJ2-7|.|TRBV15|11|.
CATSREREQYF
TGTGCCACCAGCAGGGAGCGCGAGCAGTACTTC
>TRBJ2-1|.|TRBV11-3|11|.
CASSNVAEQFF
TGTGCCAGCAGCAATGTCGCTGAGCAGTTCTTC
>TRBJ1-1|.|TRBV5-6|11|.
CASSLGGEAFF
TGTGCCAGCAGCTTGGGGGGTGAAGCTTTCTTT
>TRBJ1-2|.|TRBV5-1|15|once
CASSLDKPAAGGYTF
TGCGCCAGCAGCTTGGACAAGCCGGCCGCTGGAGGCTACACCTTC
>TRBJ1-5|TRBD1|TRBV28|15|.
CASSFTPDRAQPQHF
TGTGCCAGCAGTTTTACCCCCGACAGGGCTCAGCCCCAGCATTTT
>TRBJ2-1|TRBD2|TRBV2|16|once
CASQLAGSLSYNEQFF
TGTGCCAGCCAGCTAGCGGGCTCCCTCTCCTACAATGAGCAGTTCTTC